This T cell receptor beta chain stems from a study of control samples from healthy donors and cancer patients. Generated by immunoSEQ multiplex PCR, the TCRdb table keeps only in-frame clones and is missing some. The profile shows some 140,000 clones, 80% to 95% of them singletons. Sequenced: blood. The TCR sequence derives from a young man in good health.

Here the CDR3 DNA reads TGTGCCAGCTCACCAGGGCCAGCGGGAGGGCCCGGGGCGAACTACAATGAGCAGTTCTTC. Amino acid sequence: CASSPGPAGGPGANYNEQFF. The chain carries TRBV18 and TRBJ2-1; 10 bases fit TRBD2. Germline CDR1 KGHSH, CDR2 LQKENI. The CDR3 sequence is 20 residues long. Losses at the gene ends were 2 bases for V and 3 bases for J; bases not matched to a gene: 16.